This T cell receptor beta chain was observed in a study of shared clonotypes between healthy human individuals. Whole-study results and caveats: Sampling was confined to blood; repertoires within tissues likely differ.

A deep-level run was used for the assay. Per the study methods: ImmunoSEQ output lacked quality scores and full-length reads, limiting matched filtering. Sequenced by immunoSEQ multiplex PCR; TCRdb stores in-frame clones only, minus some. That table is the source of V, J and clone size, and D and trimming were worked out from the DNA. The sample includes about 520,000 clones, roughly 80% of them seen just once. Unsorted samples relied on around 100 million PBMCs, which served as the source of genomic DNA. As to this clone: Its antigen is unknown.

The origin of this receptor is a woman between 35 and 50 years old in good health. Some clones in this sample may be carry-over from other donors' samples. The sample taken for sequencing was PBMCs.

The CDR3 loop reads CASSPGTSGSETQYF. CDR3 coding DNA: TGTGCCAGCAGCCCAGGGACTAGCGGGAGTGAGACCCAGTACTTC. This chain joins TRBV7-9 and TRBJ2-5, with TRBD2 matching 14 bases. Trimming removed 5 bases from V and 5 bases from J; junction bases left unmatched: 4. This CDR3 has 15 residues. Germline CDR1 is SEHNR and CDR2 is FQNEAQ (reference sequence).